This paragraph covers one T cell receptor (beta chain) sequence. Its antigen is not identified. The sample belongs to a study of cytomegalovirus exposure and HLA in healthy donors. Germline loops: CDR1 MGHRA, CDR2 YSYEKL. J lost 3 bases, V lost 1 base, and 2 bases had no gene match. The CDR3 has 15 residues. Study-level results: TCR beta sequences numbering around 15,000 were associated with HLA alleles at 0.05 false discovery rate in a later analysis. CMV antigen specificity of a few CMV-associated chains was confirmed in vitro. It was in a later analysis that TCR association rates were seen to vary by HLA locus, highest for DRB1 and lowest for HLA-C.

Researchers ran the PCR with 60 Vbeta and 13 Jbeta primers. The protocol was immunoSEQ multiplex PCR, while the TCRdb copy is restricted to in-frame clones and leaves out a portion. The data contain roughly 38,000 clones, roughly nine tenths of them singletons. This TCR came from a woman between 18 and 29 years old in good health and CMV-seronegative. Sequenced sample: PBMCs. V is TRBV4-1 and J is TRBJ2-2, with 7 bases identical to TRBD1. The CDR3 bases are TGCGCCAGCAGCCAAGCCAGGGGGTACACCGGGGAGCTGTTTTTT. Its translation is CASSQARGYTGELFF.